The rows below give T cell receptor beta chains drawn from one sample of a study of beta chain features in type 1 diabetes. Libraries were prepared by immunoSEQ multiplex PCR; TCRdb keeps only in-frame clonotypes and omits some of them. The table shows about 240,000 clones, with around 13% occurring only once. The sequenced material came from naive CD4+ T cells from blood. Every receptor here comes from a man aged 30 to 45 with type 1 diabetes. Both conserved end residues are part of each CDR3. Each record gives: D gene, J gene, clone size, V gene, CDR3 DNA, CDR3 protein. The D gene is left open where the match is weak. For some rows the clone size is stated as once, few or many, or as a class when expanded; others skip it.

NA TRBJ2-1 NA TRBV29-1 TGCAGCGTTGACAGACAAGAGTACAATGAGCAGTTCTTC CSVDRQEYNEQFF
TRBD1 TRBJ1-2 NA TRBV6-5 TGTGCCAGCAGTTACTCGAGGTTCGGGACAGCTGGCTACACCTTC CASSYSRFGTAGYTF
NA TRBJ1-2 NA TRBV29-1 TGCAGCGTTGCCGGACGGGGGTTTGGCTACACCTTC CSVAGRGFGYTF
TRBD1 TRBJ2-7 once TRBV19 TGTGCCAGTAAGGGACAGCTCCACGAGCAGTACTTC CASKGQLHEQYF
NA TRBJ2-5 few TRBV7-2 TGTGCCAGCAGCTTAGCCACAGTCTCCCGGGGGGAGACCCAGTACTTC CASSLATVSRGETQYF
TRBD1 TRBJ1-1 few TRBV19 TGTGCCAGCCAGCTGACAGGGATGGCTGAAGCTTTCTTT CASQLTGMAEAFF
TRBD1 TRBJ2-7 NA TRBV6-6 TGTGCCAGCAGTACGACGGACAGGGGGACGCGAGAGCAGTACTTC CASSTTDRGTREQYF
TRBD1 TRBJ1-1 NA TRBV5-1 TGCGCCAGCAGCTTGGCCGCTGGACAGGTGAACACTGAAGCTTTCTTT CASSLAAGQVNTEAFF
NA TRBJ1-2 NA TRBV5-1 TGCGCCAGCAGCTTGACCCAGGCCCGGGGCTACACCTTC CASSLTQARGYTF
TRBD2 TRBJ2-7 NA TRBV6-5 TGTGCCAGCAGTTCCGATAGCGGGATCTACGAGCAGTACTTC CASSSDSGIYEQYF
TRBD1 TRBJ2-1 few TRBV5-1 TGCGCCAGCAGCTTGGCCGGGGACAGGGGGCAAAATGAGCAGTTCTTC CASSLAGDRGQNEQFF
NA TRBJ1-2 NA TRBV5-1 TGCGCCAGCAGATTGGAGGGGGACTATGGCTACACCTTC CASRLEGDYGYTF
NA TRBJ2-7 NA TRBV11-3 TGTGCCAGCAGCCCCACCGCAGGGGCCGACGAGCAGTACTTC CASSPTAGADEQYF
NA TRBJ1-1 few TRBV6-5 TGTGCCAGCAGGCCCCCCGGTCTAGGTTTCTCCGGAGCTTTCTTT CASRPPGLGFSGAFF
NA TRBJ2-1 NA TRBV5-6 TGTGCCAGCAGATTAACAGGGGCGGGAAACAATGAGCAGTTCTTC CASRLTGAGNNEQFF
NA TRBJ2-5 few TRBV5-1 TGCGCCAGCCGTATCCGAGGCAACCAAGAGACCCAGTACTTC CASRIRGNQETQYF
TRBD1 TRBJ2-7 few TRBV2 TGTGCCAGCAGCGCTGGACAGGCCGAGCAGTACTTC CASSAGQAEQYF
NA TRBJ2-3 NA TRBV7-9 TGTGCCAGCAGCTTACTATCCCCTAGCACAGATACGCAGTATTTT CASSLLSPSTDTQYF
TRBD1 TRBJ1-5 many TRBV23-1 TGCGCCAGCAGTCAATCCCACGACAGGGATAGCAATCAGCCCCAGCATTTT CASSQSHDRDSNQPQHF
NA TRBJ2-7 few TRBV7-6 TGTGCCAGCAGCGCGGACTACGAGCAGTACTTC CASSADYEQYF
TRBD1 TRBJ2-1 few TRBV11-2 TGTGCCAGCAGCGTTCCCGGGACAGGGGTTGAGCAGTTCTTC CASSVPGTGVEQFF
NA TRBJ1-1 few TRBV5-4 TGTGCCAGCAGCTTGGGGCGGGAGGCGGAAGCTTTCTTT CASSLGREAEAFF
NA TRBJ2-7 NA TRBV2 TGTGCCGGAGGCCTGGGGGCTACCTACGAGCAGTACTTC CAGGLGATYEQYF
NA TRBJ1-1 NA TRBV7-9 TGTGCCAGCCTCAGGGAAAGGGGCACTGAAGCTTTCTTT CASLRERGTEAFF
NA TRBJ2-1 NA TRBV5-1 TGCGCCAGCAGCTTGGGAGCAGTCACTACGTACAATGAGCAGTTCTTC CASSLGAVTTYNEQFF
NA TRBJ2-7 NA TRBV6-5 TGTGCCAGCAGTTGGGGCAGGGACTCCTACGAGCAGTACTTC CASSWGRDSYEQYF
NA TRBJ1-1 few TRBV5-6 TGTGCCAGCAGCTTGTCGGGGAGTGGCACTGAAGCTTTCTTT CASSLSGSGTEAFF
NA TRBJ1-2 few TRBV7-2 TGTGCCAGCAGCTTATTAGGGACAACGCTCGACTATGGCTACACCTTC CASSLLGTTLDYGYTF
TRBD1 TRBJ2-7 few TRBV5-1 TGCGCCAGCAGCCTCACCGGGACAGCCGGAACGGAGCAGTACTTC CASSLTGTAGTEQYF
NA TRBJ2-3 NA TRBV7-9 TGTGCCAGCAGCCCCAGGACACATCCAGATACGCAGTATTTT CASSPRTHPDTQYF
NA TRBJ2-3 few TRBV9 TGTGCCAGCAGCGGGGACATCACAGATACGCAGTATTTT CASSGDITDTQYF
NA TRBJ1-1 few TRBV14 TGTGCCAGCAGCGAAAGATCGAGAAATGAAGCTTTCTTT CASSERSRNEAFF
NA TRBJ1-1 many TRBV4-1 TGCGCCAGCAGCCAACCCCGCAGGGGAGTTGGCACTGAAGCTTTCTTT CASSQPRRGVGTEAFF
TRBD2 TRBJ2-2 few TRBV25-1 TGTGCCAGCAGGGTACCTGCCGGGAACGGGAGGACCGGGGAGCTGTTTTTT CASRVPAGNGRTGELFF
NA TRBJ1-5 NA TRBV19 TGTGCCAGTAGTTTCAGGGGAAGCCAGCCCCAGCATTTT CASSFRGSQPQHF
TRBD2 TRBJ2-5 few TRBV19 TGTGCCAGTAGTATCCTAGCGGGGGGGAAGGAGACCCAGTACTTC CASSILAGGKETQYF
TRBD1 TRBJ1-2 NA TRBV10-3 TGTGCCATCAGCCGCATTCAGGGGGGCGGAGGCTACACCTTC CAISRIQGGGGYTF
TRBD2 TRBJ2-3 few TRBV5-1 TGCGCCAGCAGACTTAGCGGGCCCCCCACAGATACGCAGTATTTT CASRLSGPPTDTQYF
NA TRBJ2-7 NA TRBV6-1 TGTGCCAGCAGTGAAGGGCGGGTCGAGCAGTACTTC CASSEGRVEQYF
NA TRBJ1-5 NA TRBV18 TGTGCCAGCTCCCCAGGAGATCAGCCCCAGCATTTT CASSPGDQPQHF
NA TRBJ2-7 few TRBV7-2 TGTGCCAGCAGCTTCCGGCTTACCACGACTGGCTACGAGCAGTACTTC CASSFRLTTTGYEQYF
TRBD1 TRBJ2-1 NA TRBV30 TGTGCCTGGAGCGCACAGGGGGCGGGTGAGCAGTTCTTC CAWSAQGAGEQFF
TRBD2 TRBJ2-2 few TRBV9 TGTGCCAGCAGCGTAGTCCCTAGCGGGAACACCGGGGAGCTGTTTTTT CASSVVPSGNTGELFF
NA TRBJ2-5 few TRBV19 TGTGCCAGTACCCGAGACAGGGGAGGGCAAGAGACCCAGTACTTC CASTRDRGGQETQYF
NA TRBJ1-2 NA TRBV7-9 TGTGCCAGCAGCTTAGTGATCGGGTCGAACTATGGCTACACCTTC CASSLVIGSNYGYTF
NA TRBJ2-4 few TRBV5-4 TGTGCCAGCAGCTTGTATGGCACAACCAAAAACATTCAGTACTTC CASSLYGTTKNIQYF
TRBD1 TRBJ1-1 few TRBV29-1 TGCAGCGTTGCAAACAGGGGTTACACTGAAGCTTTCTTT CSVANRGYTEAFF
NA TRBJ1-1 few TRBV5-4 TGTGCCAGCAGCTTCGACAGAGAAGCTTTCTTT CASSFDREAFF
TRBD1 TRBJ1-2 few TRBV25-1 TGTGCCAGCAGTGGGTCGACAGGGACTAACTATGGCTACACCTTC CASSGSTGTNYGYTF
TRBD1 TRBJ2-7 NA TRBV19 TGTGCCAGTAGTGCACAGACAGGGAGCTCCTACGAGCAGTACTTC CASSAQTGSSYEQYF
NA TRBJ2-1 few TRBV18 TGTGCCAGCTCACCGGGCAGTGCCGGCAATGAGCAGTTCTTC CASSPGSAGNEQFF
TRBD1 TRBJ2-1 NA TRBV5-4 TGTGCCAGCAGCCTGCCCCCGGGACAGGGTCTAAATGAGCAGTTCTTC CASSLPPGQGLNEQFF
NA TRBJ2-1 NA TRBV9 TGTGCCAGCAGCGCCACAGCCGAGCAGTTCTTC CASSATAEQFF
NA TRBJ1-1 NA TRBV2 TGTGCCAGCACCCGAGACTTGAACACTGAAGCTTTCTTT CASTRDLNTEAFF